A single sample gave rise to the 16 T cell receptor beta chains below, sequenced in a study of kidney transplant recipient with SARS-CoV-2 infection. TCRdb re-analysed the reads in MiXCR, keeping a single row per CDR3 protein. The sample lists roughly 230,000 distinct CDR3 sequences, around 26% occurring once. Source: a blood sample, taken at baseline and on day 111 from a kidney transplant recipient. The receptors originated from a male patient aged 25-45 years who had COVID-19 and was a kidney transplant recipient. Some T cells may have come from the graft donor.

The chain has TRBV20-1 and TRBJ1-2; no reliable D call. Germline V lookup: CDR1 DFQATT, CDR2 SNEGSKA (reference sequence). V was shortened by 4 bases and J by 4 bases, with 22 bases between the two germline ends. The CDR3 has 16 residues. CDR3 loop: CSATNRLFRKTYGYTF. As DNA, the CDR3 is TGCAGTGCTACAAACCGGCTGTTTCGAAAGACCTATGGCTACACCTTC.

Comments on this clonotype: A clone one base away is much larger, so this may be a read error. The chain employs TRBV27 and TRBJ1-6; D is possibly TRBD1 (5 bases). Trimming left V 6 bases short and J 2 bases short, with 14 bases between. Per germline, CDR1 MNHEY and CDR2 SMNVEV (reference sequence). The CDR3 sequence is 16 residues long. The DNA for the CDR3 is TGTGCCAGCAGAAAGGGCAGGGACGCCTATAATTCACCCCTCCACTTT. Its protein product is CASRKGRDAYNSPLHF.

In this sample, this clonotype turned up many times. This rearrangement joins TRBV30 to TRBJ1-3; D is unresolved. Trimming removed 0 bases from V and 8 bases from J, with 11 bases in between. Germline CDR1 is GTSNPN and CDR2 is SVGIG (reference sequence). The CDR3 spans 13 residues. DNA for the CDR3: TGTGCCTGGAGTGTAGGTCCGCTAGACACCATATATTTT. This translates into CAWSVGPLDTIYF.

This clonotype is a singleton in its sample. A much larger clonotype is one base distant, so this may be a read error. The chain employs TRBV19 and TRBJ1-5; D is possibly TRBD1 (6 bases). Germline V gives CDR1 LNHDA, CDR2 SQIVND (reference sequence). The CDR3 consists of 15 residues. The CDR3 is CATGGQIVSNQLQHF. The CDR3 DNA sequence: TGTGCCACTGGGGGGCAGATAGTTAGCAATCAGCTCCAGCATTTT.

To note about this clonotype: A clone one base away is much larger, so this may be a read error. V is TRBV9 and J is TRBJ2-2; no firm D call. The CDR3 totals 16 residues. Germline lookup yields CDR1 SGDLS and CDR2 YYNGEE. CDR3 in DNA: TGTGCCAACAGCGTAGTAGAGACGGCGAACACCGGGGAGCTGTTTTTT. It codes for CANSVVETANTGELFF.

This clonotype was detected ten times or more. The chain links TRBV20-1 to TRBJ1-2, with a tentative D call TRBD1 (5 bases). Trimming took 6 bases from V and 12 from J, leaving 14 bases between them. This CDR3 has 10 amino acids. Germline lookup yields CDR1 DFQATT and CDR2 SNEGSKA (reference sequence). CDR3 residues: CSANPGTNTF. The DNA for the CDR3 is TGCAGTGCCAATCCCGGGACTAACACCTTC.

This clonotype was seen ten or more times. Written as DNA, the CDR3 is TGTGCCAGCCACGCTACACCGGGACAGGCCCTTGTGGAGCAGTACTTC. Its translation: CASHATPGQALVEQYF. This sequence joins TRBV19 and TRBJ2-7; 8 positions agree with TRBD1. Germline CDR1 reads LNHDA; CDR2 reads SQIVND (reference sequence). J gave up 7 bases and V 9 bases, and 20 bases lay outside the gene matches. This CDR3 region has 16 residues.

This clonotype has just one count. Since a much larger clone is just one base distant, this may be a read error. The gene calls are TRBV27 and TRBJ2-7, with D perhaps matching TRBD1 (8 bases). Germline values: CDR1 MNHEY, CDR2 SMNVEV (reference sequence). This CDR3 has 13 residues. The CDR3 is CATSEDRDYERYF. CDR3 in DNA: TGTGCCACCTCAGAGGACAGGGACTACGAGCGGTACTTC.

This clonotype was seen many times. The chain employs TRBV6-1 and TRBJ1-4; D is ambiguous. The CDR3 has 14 residues. In germline, CDR1 is MNHNS, CDR2 SASEGT. V gave up 1 base and J gave up 8 bases, with 11 bases separating them. CDR3 nucleotide sequence: TGTGCCAGCAGTGAAGTGGCAGACTGGGAAAAACTGTTTTTT. Its protein is CASSEVADWEKLFF.

This clonotype appeared many times. The V call is TRBV3-1, the J call TRBJ1-5, with a tentative D call TRBD1 (5 bases). CDR1 LGHDT and CDR2 YNNKEL come from the germline V gene (reference sequence). The V end lost 1 base, the J end lost 4 bases, and 8 bases lay between the germline ends. The CDR3 length is 14 residues. In nucleotides, the CDR3 is TGTGCCAGCAGCCAAGCAGACAGAAATCAGCCCCAGCATTTT. It encodes CASSQADRNQPQHF.

This clonotype has only a few counts. This sequence joins TRBV16 and TRBJ1-2; D unresolved. The CDR3 runs to 17 residues. V was pared by 5 bases and J by 4 bases, with 23 bases between. The germline gives CDR1 KGHSY, CDR2 FQNENV. In DNA form, the CDR3 reads TGTGCCAGCAGCGCGCACGGGGTCGTTAGAAAGACCTATGGCTACACCTTC. Protein: CASSAHGVVRKTYGYTF.

This clonotype was detected ten times or more. The chain recombines TRBV6-6 with TRBJ1-4; 9 positions match TRBD1. V dropped 7 bases and J dropped 2; count of bases not matched to a gene: 5. Germline loops: CDR1 MNHNY, CDR2 SVGAGI (reference sequence). The CDR3 spans 15 residues. The CDR3 is CASNRDRATNEKLFF. CDR3 DNA: TGTGCCAGCAATAGGGACAGGGCGACTAATGAAAAACTGTTTTTT.

In regard to this clonotype: A read error may be the cause here, since a much bigger clone is one base away. This rearrangement joins TRBV3-1 to TRBJ2-5, with 10 bases lining up with TRBD1. Near its end, the DNA agrees better with TRBJ2-7, so the J call may be wrong. The CDR3 sequence is 14 residues long. Germline V gives CDR1 LGHDT, CDR2 YNNKEL (reference sequence). The CDR3 reads CANIGTGATYEQYF. The CDR3 bases are TGTGCCAACATCGGGACAGGGGCCACCTACGAGCAGTACTTC.

This clonotype has just one count. This may come from a read error, since a much larger clone is one base off. J is TRBJ1-2 and V is TRBV19; TRBD1 might be the D (5 bases). The V gene's germline CDR1 is LNHDA and CDR2 SQIVND (reference sequence). This CDR3 has 12 amino acids. The CDR3 bases are TGTGCCAGTAGTATATGGGGGAGCGGCTGCACCTTC. Protein: CASSIWGSGCTF. The full variable domain, rest sourced from reference TRBV19 and TRBJ1-2, is DGGITQSPKYLFRKEGQNVTLSCEQNLNHDAMYWYRQDPGQGLRLIYYSQIVNDFQKGDIAEGYSVSREKKESFPLTVTSAQKNPTAFYLCASSIWGSGCTFGSGTRLTVV.

Remarks on this clonotype: One base away lies a much larger clone, so this may be a sequencing read error. This rearrangement joins TRBV5-5 to TRBJ1-2, with no clear D. The germline V gene encodes CDR1 SGHKS and CDR2 YYEKEE (reference sequence). V was clipped by 7 bases and J by 4 bases, with 23 bases between them. The CDR3 totals 16 residues. The CDR3 spells CASAWPVSRKTYGYTF. In nucleotides, the CDR3 is TGTGCCAGCGCATGGCCTGTCTCGCGAAAGACCTATGGCTACACCTTC.

This clonotype was recorded at least ten times. The chain links TRBV19 to TRBJ2-5, with no clear D. Trimming took off 4 bases at V and 5 bases at J, with 11 bases between the two ends. The CDR3 is made up of 13 amino acids. Germline V gene lookup returns CDR1 LNHDA and CDR2 SQIVND (reference sequence). The CDR3 reads CASSRQAGETQYF. Here the CDR3 DNA reads TGTGCCAGTAGTAGGCAGGCCGGGGAGACCCAGTACTTC.